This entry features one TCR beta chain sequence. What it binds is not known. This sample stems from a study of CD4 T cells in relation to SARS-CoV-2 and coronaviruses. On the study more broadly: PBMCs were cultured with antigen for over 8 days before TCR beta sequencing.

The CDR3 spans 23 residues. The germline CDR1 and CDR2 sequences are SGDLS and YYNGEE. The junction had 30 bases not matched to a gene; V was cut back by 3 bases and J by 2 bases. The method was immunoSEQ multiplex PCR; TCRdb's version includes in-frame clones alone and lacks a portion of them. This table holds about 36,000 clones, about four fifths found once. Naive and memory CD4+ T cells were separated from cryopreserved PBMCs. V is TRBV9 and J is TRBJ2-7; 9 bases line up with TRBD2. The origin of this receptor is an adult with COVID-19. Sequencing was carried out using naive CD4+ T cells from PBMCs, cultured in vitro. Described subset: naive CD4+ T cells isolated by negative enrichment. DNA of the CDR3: TGTGCCAGCAGCGCCCGACAGGTCCGCCGACGGTTGGCGGGAGGGCGGGGGGCCTACGAGCAGTACTTC. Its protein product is CASSARQVRRRLAGGRGAYEQYF.